Listed below are T cell receptor beta chains from one sample, sequenced in a study of patients and donors after allogeneic stem cell transplantation. TCRdb used MiXCR to reprocess the RT-PCR reads, holding one entry per CDR3 protein. The table records over 150,000 distinct CDR3 sequences, around 41% of them present only once. Sequenced input: blood, either unsorted or a sorted T cell fraction (not recorded which). Source of these receptors: a human donor who was either an allogeneic HSCT recipient or a stem cell or donor lymphocyte infusion donor (not recorded which). It is not recorded whose cells these are; they may come from a transplant donor. Both conserved end residues are part of each CDR3. The D gene is left open where the match is weak. Some rows have no size entry. The others give once, few or many, or a class for an expanded clone.

j_gene	d_gene	abundance	v_gene	CDR3aa	CDR3nt
TRBJ2-1	TRBD2	-	TRBV28	CATVGTSSSYNEQFF	TGTGCCACGGTCGGGACTAGCAGCTCCTACAATGAGCAGTTCTTC
TRBJ1-2	-	-	TRBV27	CASRGEPNYGYTF	TGTGCCAGTCGCGGGGAGCCCAACTATGGCTACACCTTC
TRBJ2-4	TRBD2	-	TRBV6-2/TRBV6-3	CASSYFGLAGFRQNIQYF	TGTGCCAGCAGTTACTTTGGGCTAGCGGGATTCCGGCAAAACATTCAGTACTTC
TRBJ1-2	-	-	TRBV28	CGTGAGVGYTF	TGTGGAACGGGGGCGGGTGTTGGCTACACCTTC
TRBJ2-1	TRBD2	-	TRBV4-3	CASSQPAGSYNEQFF	TGCGCCAGCAGCCAACCAGCGGGGTCCTACAATGAGCAGTTCTTC
TRBJ2-5	-	-	TRBV3-1	CASSQDARGGGTQYF	TGTGCCAGCAGCCAAGATGCCAGGGGAGGGGGGACCCAGTACTTC
TRBJ2-1	TRBD1	-	TRBV7-8	CASSKPDRGDEQFF	TGTGCCAGCAGCAAGCCGGACAGGGGTGATGAGCAGTTCTTC
TRBJ1-5	-	-	TRBV6-2/TRBV6-3	CASRGYSEGWPQHF	TGTGCCAGCAGGGGATACTCTGAAGGGTGGCCCCAGCATTTT
TRBJ1-2	-	-	TRBV6-1	CASSEKATGGGYTF	TGTGCCAGCAGTGAAAAGGCGACAGGAGGTGGCTACACCTTC
TRBJ1-1	-	-	TRBV7-9	CASGRNTEAFF	TGTGCCAGCGGGAGGAATACTGAAGCTTTCTTT
TRBJ2-5	-	-	TRBV9	CASSSLGRETQYF	TGTGCCAGCAGCAGTTTGGGGAGGGAGACCCAGTACTTC
TRBJ1-1	TRBD1	once	TRBV20-1	CSAEVRTGGAEAFF	TGCAGTGCGGAGGTACGGACAGGCGGCGCTGAAGCTTTCTTT
TRBJ1-2	-	few	TRBV2	CASSYGTANYGYTF	TGTGCCAGCAGTTACGGGACCGCAAACTATGGCTACACCTTC
TRBJ2-2	-	-	TRBV3-1	CASSHPTPKGQGIPTGELFF	TGTGCCAGCAGCCACCCCACCCCTAAGGGTCAGGGGATACCCACCGGGGAGCTGTTTTTT
TRBJ1-2	-	-	TRBV12-3/TRBV12-4	CASSLKGLANYGYTF	TGTGCCAGCAGTTTGAAGGGCCTAGCTAACTATGGCTACACCTTC
TRBJ2-1	-	-	TRBV3-1	CASSQMDKHNEQFF	TGTGCCAGCAGCCAAATGGACAAACACAATGAGCAGTTCTTC
TRBJ2-1	-	-	TRBV20-1	CSARESAGSYYNEQFF	TGCAGTGCTAGAGAATCGGCGGGGTCCTACTACAATGAGCAGTTCTTC
TRBJ1-5	TRBD1	-	TRBV5-6	CASSAGTGYQPQHF	TGTGCCAGCAGCGCCGGGACAGGGTATCAGCCCCAGCATTTT
TRBJ2-3	-	-	TRBV15	CATSGRIADTQYF	TGTGCCACCAGCGGTCGGATAGCAGATACGCAGTATTTT
TRBJ2-1	TRBD1	few	TRBV29-1	CSVSTGGNEQFF	TGCAGCGTATCGACAGGGGGCAATGAGCAGTTCTTC
TRBJ1-5	TRBD1	few	TRBV5-5	CASSFSYRGSNQPQHF	TGTGCCAGCAGCTTTTCTTACAGGGGAAGCAATCAGCCCCAGCATTTT
TRBJ1-2	-	-	TRBV29-1	CSVDSSVGGDGYTF	TGCAGCGTTGATTCGAGCGTAGGCGGGGATGGCTACACCTTC
TRBJ1-1	-	few	TRBV12-3/TRBV12-4	CASSLSKDLNTEAFF	TGTGCCAGCAGTTTGTCGAAAGACCTGAACACTGAAGCTTTCTTT
TRBJ1-2	TRBD1	few	TRBV2	CASSEVGGGNGYTF	TGTGCCAGCAGTGAAGTTGGAGGGGGCAATGGCTACACCTTC
TRBJ2-1	-	-	TRBV3-1	CASSQDLNGIYNEQFF	TGTGCCAGCAGCCAAGATCTGAACGGGATTTACAATGAGCAGTTCTTC
TRBJ1-2	TRBD1	-	TRBV29-1	CSVWDRWIYGYTF	TGCAGCGTCTGGGACAGGTGGATCTATGGCTACACCTTC
TRBJ2-3	-	few	TRBV29-1	CSANEVSSTDTQYF	TGCAGCGCAAACGAGGTTTCAAGCACAGATACGCAGTATTTT
TRBJ2-2	-	few	TRBV5-1	CASSPTGRSNTGELFF	TGCGCCAGCAGCCCGACAGGGAGGTCGAACACCGGGGAGCTGTTTTTT
TRBJ2-7	-	once	TRBV7-3	CASSKGGEQYF	TGTGCCAGCAGCAAGGGAGGCGAGCAGTACTTC
TRBJ1-2	-	-	TRBV12-3/TRBV12-4	CANSSYGYTF	TGTGCCAACAGCTCCTATGGCTACACCTTC
TRBJ2-2	-	few	TRBV9	CASSVVTGELFF	TGTGCCAGCAGCGTAGTGACCGGGGAGCTGTTTTTT
TRBJ2-1	-	few	TRBV29-1	CSVEDGGNEQFF	TGCAGCGTTGAAGATGGGGGTAATGAGCAGTTCTTC
TRBJ1-1	-	once	TRBV7-2	CASSLMGVTEAFF	TGTGCCAGCAGCTTGATGGGGGTCACTGAAGCTTTCTTT
TRBJ1-5	-	-	TRBV19	CASRGDLGQPQHF	TGTGCCTCGCGGGGGGACCTTGGTCAGCCCCAGCATTTT
TRBJ1-2	-	few	TRBV20-1	CSASGVVGDYGYTF	TGCAGTGCTAGCGGGGTAGTGGGGGACTATGGCTACACCTTC
TRBJ1-5	-	-	TRBV28	CASSFRGTGQPQHF	TGTGCCAGCAGTTTTAGAGGGACCGGTCAGCCCCAGCATTTT
TRBJ1-4	-	-	TRBV30	CACPQSNEELFF	TGTGCCTGCCCGCAGTCTAATGAAGAACTGTTTTTT
TRBJ1-1	-	few	TRBV28	CASSLIDSGIEAFF	TGTGCCAGCAGTTTAATTGACAGCGGGATTGAAGCTTTCTTT
TRBJ1-2	-	few	TRBV28	CASTEGSSYTF	TGTGCCAGCACCGAGGGGTCGAGCTACACCTTC
TRBJ2-5	TRBD2	-	TRBV6-2/TRBV6-3	CASRPGDYEETQYF	TGTGCCAGCAGACCTGGGGACTATGAAGAGACCCAGTACTTC
TRBJ2-4	-	few	TRBV3-1	CASSQDKGALGNIQYF	TGTGCCAGCAGCCAAGATAAAGGGGCCCTTGGAAACATTCAGTACTTC
TRBJ1-6	-	few	TRBV7-8	CASSLRRESSYNSPLHF	TGTGCCAGCAGCTTACGTCGGGAAAGCTCCTATAATTCACCCCTCCACTTT
TRBJ2-7	-	-	TRBV12-3/TRBV12-4	CASSFGGMSYEQYF	TGTGCCAGCAGTTTTGGAGGAATGAGTTACGAGCAGTACTTC
TRBJ2-7	-	-	TRBV21-1	CASSSQASGRAGEQYF	TGTGCCAGCAGCTCTCAGGCTAGCGGGAGGGCCGGGGAGCAGTACTTC